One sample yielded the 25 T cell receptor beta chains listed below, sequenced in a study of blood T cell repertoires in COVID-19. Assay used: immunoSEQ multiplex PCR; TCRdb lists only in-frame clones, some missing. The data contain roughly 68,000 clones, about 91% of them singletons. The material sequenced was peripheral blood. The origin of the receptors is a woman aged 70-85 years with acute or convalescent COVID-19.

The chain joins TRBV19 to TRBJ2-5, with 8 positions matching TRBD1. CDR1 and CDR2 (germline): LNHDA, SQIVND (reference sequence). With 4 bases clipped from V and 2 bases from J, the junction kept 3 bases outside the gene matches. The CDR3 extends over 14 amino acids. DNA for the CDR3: TGTGCCAGTAGTAGACGACAGGGGCAAGAGACCCAGTACTTC. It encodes CASSRRQGQETQYF.

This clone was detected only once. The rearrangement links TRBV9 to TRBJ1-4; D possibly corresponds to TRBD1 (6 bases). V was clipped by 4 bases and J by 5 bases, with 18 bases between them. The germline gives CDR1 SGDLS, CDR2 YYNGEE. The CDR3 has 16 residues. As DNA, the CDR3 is TGTGCCAGCAGCCCCCGGGGGGGGGCAGCGAATGAAAAACTGTTTTTT. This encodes CASSPRGGAANEKLFF. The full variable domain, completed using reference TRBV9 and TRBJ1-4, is DSGVTQTPKHLITATGQRVTLRCSPRSGDLSVYWYQQSLDQGLQFLIQYYNGEERAKGNILERFSAQQFPDLHSELNLSSLELGDSALYFCASSPRGGAANEKLFFGSGTQLSVL.

In DNA, the CDR3 is TGTGCCAGCAGCTTAGGCGGGGGGTACAATGAGCAGTTCTTC. It is translated as CASSLGGGYNEQFF. This chain links TRBV11-2 with TRBJ2-1; 8 bases fit TRBD2. Germline V gene sequence: CDR1 SGHAT, CDR2 FQNNGV. Trimming removed 1 base from V and 4 bases from J; junction bases left unmatched: 0. This CDR3 region has 14 residues.

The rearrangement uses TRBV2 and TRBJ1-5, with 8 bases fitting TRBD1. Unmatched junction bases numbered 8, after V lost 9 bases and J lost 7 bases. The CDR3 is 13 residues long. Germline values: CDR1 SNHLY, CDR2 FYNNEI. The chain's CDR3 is CARGTDRGQPQHF. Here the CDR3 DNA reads TGTGCCAGGGGCACCGACAGGGGCCAGCCCCAGCATTTT. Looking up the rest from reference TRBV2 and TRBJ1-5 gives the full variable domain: EPEVTQTPSHQVTQMGQEVILRCVPISNHLYFYWYRQILGQKVEFLVSFYNNEISEKSEIFDDQFSVERPDGSNFTLKIRSTKLEDSAMYFCARGTDRGQPQHFGDGTRLSIL.

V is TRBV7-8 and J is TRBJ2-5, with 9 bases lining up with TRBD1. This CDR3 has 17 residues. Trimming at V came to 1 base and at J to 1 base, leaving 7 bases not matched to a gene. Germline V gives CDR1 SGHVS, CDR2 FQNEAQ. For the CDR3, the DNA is TGTGCCAGCAGCTTAGGCGTCGTGGGACAGGGCCAAGAGACCCAGTACTTC. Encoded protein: CASSLGVVGQGQETQYF.

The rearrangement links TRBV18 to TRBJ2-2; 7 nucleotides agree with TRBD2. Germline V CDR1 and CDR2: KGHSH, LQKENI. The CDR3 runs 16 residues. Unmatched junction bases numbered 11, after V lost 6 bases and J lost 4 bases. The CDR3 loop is CASSQGDGRSTGELFF. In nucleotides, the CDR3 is TGTGCCAGCTCCCAGGGTGACGGGAGGTCCACCGGGGAGCTGTTTTTT.

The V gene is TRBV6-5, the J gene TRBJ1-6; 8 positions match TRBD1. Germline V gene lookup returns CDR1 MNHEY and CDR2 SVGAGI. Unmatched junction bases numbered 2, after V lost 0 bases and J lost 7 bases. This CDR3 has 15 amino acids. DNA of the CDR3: TGTGCCAGCAGTTACTCGGACAGGGAAAATTCACCCCTCCACTTT. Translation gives CASSYSDRENSPLHF.

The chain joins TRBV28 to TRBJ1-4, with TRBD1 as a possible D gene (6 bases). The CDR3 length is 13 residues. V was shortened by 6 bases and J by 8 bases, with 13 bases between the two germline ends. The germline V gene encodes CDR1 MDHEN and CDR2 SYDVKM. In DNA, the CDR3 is TGTGCCAGCAGCCGGGACAATATGGAAAAACTGTTTTTT. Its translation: CASSRDNMEKLFF. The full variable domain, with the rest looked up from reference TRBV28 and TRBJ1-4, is DVKVTQSSRYLVKRTGEKVFLECVQDMDHENMFWYRQDPGLGLRLIYFSYDVKMKEKGDIPEGYSVSREKKERFSLILESASTNQTSMYLCASSRDNMEKLFFGSGTQLSVL.

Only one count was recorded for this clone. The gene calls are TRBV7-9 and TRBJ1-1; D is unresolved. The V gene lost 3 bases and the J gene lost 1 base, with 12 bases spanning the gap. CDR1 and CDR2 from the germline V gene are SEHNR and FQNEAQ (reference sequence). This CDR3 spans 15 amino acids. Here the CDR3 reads CASSLGGRPNTEAFF. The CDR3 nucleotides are TGTGCCAGCAGCTTGGGAGGGCGCCCGAACACTGAAGCTTTCTTT.

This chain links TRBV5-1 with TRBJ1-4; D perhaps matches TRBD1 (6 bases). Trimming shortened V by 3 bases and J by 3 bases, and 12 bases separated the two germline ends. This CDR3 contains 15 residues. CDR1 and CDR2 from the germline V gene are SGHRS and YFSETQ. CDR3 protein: CASSSNRAPNEKLFF. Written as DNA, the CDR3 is TGCGCCAGCAGCTCAAACAGGGCACCTAATGAAAAACTGTTTTTT.

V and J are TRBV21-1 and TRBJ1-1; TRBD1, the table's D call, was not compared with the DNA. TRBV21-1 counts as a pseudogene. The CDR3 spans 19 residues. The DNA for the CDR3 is TGTGCCAGCAGCATGCCCGGGACAGGGAAAGGGGGGGATAACACTGAAGCTTTCTTT. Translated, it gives CASSMPGTGKGGDNTEAFF.

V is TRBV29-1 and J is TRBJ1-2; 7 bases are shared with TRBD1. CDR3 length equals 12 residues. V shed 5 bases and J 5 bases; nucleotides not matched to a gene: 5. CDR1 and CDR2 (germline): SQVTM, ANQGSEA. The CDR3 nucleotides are TGCAGCGTTAGCAGGGGGAGGTATGGCTACACCTTC. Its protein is CSVSRGRYGYTF.

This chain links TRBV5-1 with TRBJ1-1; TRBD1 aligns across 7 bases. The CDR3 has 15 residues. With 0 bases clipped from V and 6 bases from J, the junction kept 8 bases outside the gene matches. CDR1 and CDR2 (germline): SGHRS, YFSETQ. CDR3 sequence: CASSLALGGGAEAFF. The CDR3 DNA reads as TGCGCCAGCAGCTTGGCACTAGGGGGCGGGGCTGAAGCTTTCTTT. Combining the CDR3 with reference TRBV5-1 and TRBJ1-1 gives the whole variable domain KAGVTQTPRYLIKTRGQQVTLSCSPISGHRSVSWYQQTPGQGLQFLFEYFSETQRNKGNFPGRFSGRQFSNSRSEMNVSTLELGDSALYLCASSLALGGGAEAFFGQGTRLTVV.

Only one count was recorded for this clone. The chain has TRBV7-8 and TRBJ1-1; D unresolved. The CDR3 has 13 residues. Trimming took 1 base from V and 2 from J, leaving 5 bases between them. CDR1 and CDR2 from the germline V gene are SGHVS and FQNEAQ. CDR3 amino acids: CASSLVINTEAFF. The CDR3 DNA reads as TGTGCCAGCAGCTTAGTCATCAACACTGAAGCTTTCTTT.

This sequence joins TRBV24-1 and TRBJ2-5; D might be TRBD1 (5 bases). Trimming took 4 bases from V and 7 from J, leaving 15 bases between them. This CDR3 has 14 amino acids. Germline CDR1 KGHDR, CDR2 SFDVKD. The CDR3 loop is CATSDLGTGATQYF. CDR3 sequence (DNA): TGTGCCACCAGTGACCTGGGAACAGGAGCGACCCAGTACTTC.

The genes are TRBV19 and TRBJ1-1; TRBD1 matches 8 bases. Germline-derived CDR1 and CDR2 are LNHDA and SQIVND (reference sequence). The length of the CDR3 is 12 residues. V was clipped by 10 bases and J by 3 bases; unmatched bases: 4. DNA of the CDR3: TGTGCCACCCGGGACAGGTACACTGAAGCTTTCTTT. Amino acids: CATRDRYTEAFF. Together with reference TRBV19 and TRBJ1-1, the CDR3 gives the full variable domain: DGGITQSPKYLFRKEGQNVTLSCEQNLNHDAMYWYRQDPGQGLRLIYYSQIVNDFQKGDIAEGYSVSREKKESFPLTVTSAQKNPTAFYLCATRDRYTEAFFGQGTRLTVV.

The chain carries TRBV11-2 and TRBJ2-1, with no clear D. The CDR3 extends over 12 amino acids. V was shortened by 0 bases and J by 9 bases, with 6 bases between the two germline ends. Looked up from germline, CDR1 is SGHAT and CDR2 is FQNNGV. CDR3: CASSLDTIEQFF. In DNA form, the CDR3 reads TGTGCCAGCAGCTTAGATACTATTGAGCAGTTCTTC.

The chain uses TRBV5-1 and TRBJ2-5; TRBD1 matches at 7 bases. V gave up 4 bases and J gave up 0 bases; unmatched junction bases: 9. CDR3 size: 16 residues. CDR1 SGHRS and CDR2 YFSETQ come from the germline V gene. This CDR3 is CASSIGQALYQETQYF. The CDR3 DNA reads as TGCGCCAGCAGCATCGGACAGGCCTTGTACCAAGAGACCCAGTACTTC.

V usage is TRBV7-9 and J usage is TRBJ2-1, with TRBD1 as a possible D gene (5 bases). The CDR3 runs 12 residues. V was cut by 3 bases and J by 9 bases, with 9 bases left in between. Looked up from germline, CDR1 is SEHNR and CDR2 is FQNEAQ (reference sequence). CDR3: CASSFLGAEQFF. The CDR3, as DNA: TGTGCCAGCAGCTTCCTAGGGGCTGAGCAGTTCTTC.

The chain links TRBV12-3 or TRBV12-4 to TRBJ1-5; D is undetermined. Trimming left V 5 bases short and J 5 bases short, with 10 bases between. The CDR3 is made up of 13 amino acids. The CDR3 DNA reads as TGTGCCAGCAGTCTAGACATCTATCAGCCCCAGCATTTT. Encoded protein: CASSLDIYQPQHF.

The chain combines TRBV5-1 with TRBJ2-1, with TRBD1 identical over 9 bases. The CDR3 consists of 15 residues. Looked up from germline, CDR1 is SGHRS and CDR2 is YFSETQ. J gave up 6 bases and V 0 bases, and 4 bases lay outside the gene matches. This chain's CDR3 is CASSLATGGFNEQFF. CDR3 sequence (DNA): TGCGCCAGCAGCTTGGCAACAGGGGGCTTCAATGAGCAGTTCTTC.

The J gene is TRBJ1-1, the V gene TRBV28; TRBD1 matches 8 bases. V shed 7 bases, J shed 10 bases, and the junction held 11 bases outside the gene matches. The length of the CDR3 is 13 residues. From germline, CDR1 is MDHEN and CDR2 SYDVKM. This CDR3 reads CASNLQGDVRAFF. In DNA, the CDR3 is TGTGCCAGCAACTTACAGGGGGACGTGAGAGCTTTCTTT. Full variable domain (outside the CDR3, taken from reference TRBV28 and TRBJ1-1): DVKVTQSSRYLVKRTGEKVFLECVQDMDHENMFWYRQDPGLGLRLIYFSYDVKMKEKGDIPEGYSVSREKKERFSLILESASTNQTSMYLCASNLQGDVRAFFGQGTRLTVV.

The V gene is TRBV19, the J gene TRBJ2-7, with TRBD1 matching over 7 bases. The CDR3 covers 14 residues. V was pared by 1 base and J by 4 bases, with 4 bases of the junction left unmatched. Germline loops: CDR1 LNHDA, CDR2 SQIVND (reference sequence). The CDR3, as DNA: TGTGCCAGTAGTATAGGAGGGACAGTTTACGAGCAGTACTTC. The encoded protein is CASSIGGTVYEQYF.

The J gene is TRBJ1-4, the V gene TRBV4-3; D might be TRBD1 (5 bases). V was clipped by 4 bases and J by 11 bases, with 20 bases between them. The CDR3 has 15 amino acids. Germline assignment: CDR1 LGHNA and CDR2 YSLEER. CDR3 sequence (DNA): TGCGCCAGCAGCCCCAGCGGGGGAAATGGGGAGAAACTGTTTTTT. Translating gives CASSPSGGNGEKLFF.

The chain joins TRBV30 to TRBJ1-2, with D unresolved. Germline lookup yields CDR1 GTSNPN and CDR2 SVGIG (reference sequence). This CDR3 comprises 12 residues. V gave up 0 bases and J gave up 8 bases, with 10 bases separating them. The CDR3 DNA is TGTGCCTGGAGTGTAGTCGCGATCGGCTACACCTTC. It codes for CAWSVVAIGYTF.